This TCR beta chain was retrieved from a study of T cell repertoires in cytomegalovirus infection. On the study more broadly: It was the public TCR beta signatures that indicated both CMV infection and matching HLA type.

About this clonotype itself: One end of the junction varies from germline; a read error may be responsible.

Germline V gene sequence: CDR1 LNHDA, CDR2 SQIVND (reference sequence). This CDR3 has 14 residues. TCRdb independently ran MiXCR on the reads; one entry per CDR3 protein. The sample gives some 700,000 distinct CDR3 sequences, 35% to 40% of which show up once; 2.5% to 3.5% is in the top ten. The J gene is TRBJ2-1, the V gene TRBV19, with a possible D match to TRBD2 (5 bases). Sequencing was performed on PBMCs. The clonotype comes from a human donor in good health (CMV status not recorded). Some clones in this sample may be carry-over from other donors' samples. The CDR3 region is CASRSRGLGNEQLF. CDR3 in DNA: TGTGCCAGTCGTTCCAGAGGGCTTGGCAATGAGCAGTTATTC.